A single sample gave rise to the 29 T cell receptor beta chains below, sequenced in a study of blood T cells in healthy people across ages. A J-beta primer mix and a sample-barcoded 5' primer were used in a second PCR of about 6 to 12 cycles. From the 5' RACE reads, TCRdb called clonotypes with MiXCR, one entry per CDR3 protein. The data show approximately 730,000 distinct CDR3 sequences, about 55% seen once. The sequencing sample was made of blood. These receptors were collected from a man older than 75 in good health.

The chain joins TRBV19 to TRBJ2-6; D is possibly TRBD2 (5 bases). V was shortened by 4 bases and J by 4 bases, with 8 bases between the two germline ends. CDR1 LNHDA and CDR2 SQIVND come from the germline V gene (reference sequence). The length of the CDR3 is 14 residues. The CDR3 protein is CASSNPGGANVLTF. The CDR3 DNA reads TGTGCCAGTAGTAACCCGGGGGGGGCCAACGTCCTGACTTTC.

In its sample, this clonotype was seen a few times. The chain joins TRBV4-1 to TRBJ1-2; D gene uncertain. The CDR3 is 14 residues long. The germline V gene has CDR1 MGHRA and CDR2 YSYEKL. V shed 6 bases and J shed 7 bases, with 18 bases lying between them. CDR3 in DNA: TGCGCCAGCAGTCACCCGCCGAGAACAGCTGGCTACACCTTC. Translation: CASSHPPRTAGYTF.

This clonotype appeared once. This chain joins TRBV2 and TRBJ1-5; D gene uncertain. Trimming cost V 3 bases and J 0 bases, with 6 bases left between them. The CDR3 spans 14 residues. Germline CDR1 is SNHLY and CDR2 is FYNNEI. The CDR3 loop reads CASSESYSNQPQHF. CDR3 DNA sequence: TGTGCCAGCAGTGAGAGTTATAGCAATCAGCCCCAGCATTTT.

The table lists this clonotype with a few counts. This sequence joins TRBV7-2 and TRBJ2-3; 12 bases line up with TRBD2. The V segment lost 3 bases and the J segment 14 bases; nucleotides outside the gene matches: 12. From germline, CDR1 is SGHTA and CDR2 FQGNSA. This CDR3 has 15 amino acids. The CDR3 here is CASSFGLAGMIRAYF. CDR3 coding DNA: TGTGCCAGCAGCTTCGGACTAGCGGGAATGATCCGCGCGTATTTT.

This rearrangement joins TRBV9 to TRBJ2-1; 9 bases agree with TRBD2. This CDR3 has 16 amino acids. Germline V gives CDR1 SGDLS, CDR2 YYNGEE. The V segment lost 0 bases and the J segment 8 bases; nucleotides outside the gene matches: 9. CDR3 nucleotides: TGTGCCAGCAGCGTAGGTTACGCGGGAGGGCGCGATGAGCAGTTCTTC. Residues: CASSVGYAGGRDEQFF.

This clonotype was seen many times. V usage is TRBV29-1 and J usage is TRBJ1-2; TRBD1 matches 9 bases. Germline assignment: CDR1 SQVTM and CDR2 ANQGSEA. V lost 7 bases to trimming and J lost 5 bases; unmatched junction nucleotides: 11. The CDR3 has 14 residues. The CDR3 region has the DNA TGCAGCGCCCTCGGCGGACAGGGGATTTATGGCTACACCTTC. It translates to CSALGGQGIYGYTF.

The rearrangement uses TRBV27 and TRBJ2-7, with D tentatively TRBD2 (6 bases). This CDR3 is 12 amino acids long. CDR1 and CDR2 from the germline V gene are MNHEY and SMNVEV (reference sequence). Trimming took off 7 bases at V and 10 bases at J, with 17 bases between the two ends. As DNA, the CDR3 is TGTGCCAGCACCGAACGACGGGGGATTCAGTACTTC. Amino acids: CASTERRGIQYF.

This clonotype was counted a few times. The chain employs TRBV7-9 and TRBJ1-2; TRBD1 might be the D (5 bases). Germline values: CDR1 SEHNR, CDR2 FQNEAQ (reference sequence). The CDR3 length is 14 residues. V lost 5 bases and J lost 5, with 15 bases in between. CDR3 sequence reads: CASSPRGGLYGYTF. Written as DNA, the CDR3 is TGTGCCAGCAGCCCCCGCGGGGGTCTATATGGCTACACCTTC.

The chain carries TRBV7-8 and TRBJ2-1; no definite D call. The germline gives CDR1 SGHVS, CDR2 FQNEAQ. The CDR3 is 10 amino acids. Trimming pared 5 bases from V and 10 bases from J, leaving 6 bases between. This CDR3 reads CASSPEEQFF. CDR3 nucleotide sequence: TGTGCCAGCAGCCCCGAAGAGCAGTTCTTC.

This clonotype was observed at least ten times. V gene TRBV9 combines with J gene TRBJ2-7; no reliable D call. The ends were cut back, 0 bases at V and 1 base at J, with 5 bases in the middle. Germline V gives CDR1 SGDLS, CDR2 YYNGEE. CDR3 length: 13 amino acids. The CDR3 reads CASSVGGSYEQYF. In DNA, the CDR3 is TGTGCCAGCAGCGTAGGGGGTTCCTACGAGCAGTACTTC. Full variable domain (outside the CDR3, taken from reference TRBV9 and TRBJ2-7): DSGVTQTPKHLITATGQRVTLRCSPRSGDLSVYWYQQSLDQGLQFLIQYYNGEERAKGNILERFSAQQFPDLHSELNLSSLELGDSALYFCASSVGGSYEQYFGPGTRLTVT.

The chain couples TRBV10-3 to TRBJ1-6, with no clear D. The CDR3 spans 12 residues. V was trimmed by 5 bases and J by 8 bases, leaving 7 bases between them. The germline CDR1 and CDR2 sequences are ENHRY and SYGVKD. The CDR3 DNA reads TGTGCCATCAGTCCGGCCTATTCACCCCTCCACTTT. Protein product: CAISPAYSPLHF.

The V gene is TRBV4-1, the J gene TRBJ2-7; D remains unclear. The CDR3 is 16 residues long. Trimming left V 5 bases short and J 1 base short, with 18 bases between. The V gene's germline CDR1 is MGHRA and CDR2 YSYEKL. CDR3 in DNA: TGCGCCAGCAGCTTCATAGTGGCACCCTTTTCCTACGAGCAGTACTTC. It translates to CASSFIVAPFSYEQYF.

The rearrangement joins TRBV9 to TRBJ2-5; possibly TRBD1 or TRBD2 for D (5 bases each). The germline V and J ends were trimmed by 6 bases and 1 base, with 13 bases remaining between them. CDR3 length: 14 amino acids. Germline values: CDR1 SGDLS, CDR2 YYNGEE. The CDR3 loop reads CASTPWGFQETQYF. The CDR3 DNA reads TGTGCCAGCACGCCGTGGGGGTTCCAAGAGACCCAGTACTTC. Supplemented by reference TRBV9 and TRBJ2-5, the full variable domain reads DSGVTQTPKHLITATGQRVTLRCSPRSGDLSVYWYQQSLDQGLQFLIQYYNGEERAKGNILERFSAQQFPDLHSELNLSSLELGDSALYFCASTPWGFQETQYFGPGTRLLVL.

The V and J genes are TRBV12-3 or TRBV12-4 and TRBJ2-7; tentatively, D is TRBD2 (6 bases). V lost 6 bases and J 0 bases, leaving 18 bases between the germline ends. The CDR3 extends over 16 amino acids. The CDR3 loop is CASSSGVGSGSYEQYF. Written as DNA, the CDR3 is TGTGCCAGCAGCTCGGGCGTGGGTAGCGGCTCCTACGAGCAGTACTTC.

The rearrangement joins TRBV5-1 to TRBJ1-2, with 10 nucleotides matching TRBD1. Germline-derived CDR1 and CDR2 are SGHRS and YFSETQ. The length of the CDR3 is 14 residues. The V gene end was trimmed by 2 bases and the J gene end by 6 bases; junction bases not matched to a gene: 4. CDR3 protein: CASSFGTGVDGYTF. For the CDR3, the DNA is TGCGCCAGCAGCTTTGGGACAGGGGTCGATGGCTACACCTTC.

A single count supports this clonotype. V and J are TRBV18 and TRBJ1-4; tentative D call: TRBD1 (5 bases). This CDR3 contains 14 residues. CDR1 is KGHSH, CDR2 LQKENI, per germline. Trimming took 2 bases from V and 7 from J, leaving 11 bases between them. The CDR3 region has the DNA TGTGCCAGCTCACCAGGGGGGACGGGTGAAAAACTGTTTTTT. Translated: CASSPGGTGEKLFF.

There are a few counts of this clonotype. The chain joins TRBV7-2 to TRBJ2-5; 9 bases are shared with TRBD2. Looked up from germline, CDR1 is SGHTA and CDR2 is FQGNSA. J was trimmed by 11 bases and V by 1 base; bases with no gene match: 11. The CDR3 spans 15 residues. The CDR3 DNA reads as TGTGCCAGCAGCTTAGGAACTGCGGGAGGGGGTGAGCAGTACTTC. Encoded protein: CASSLGTAGGGEQYF.

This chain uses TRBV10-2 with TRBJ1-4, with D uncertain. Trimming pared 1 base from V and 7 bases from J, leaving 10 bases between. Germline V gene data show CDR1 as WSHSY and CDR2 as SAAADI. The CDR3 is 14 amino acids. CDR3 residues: CASSEFRWGEKLFF. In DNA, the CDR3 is TGCGCCAGCAGTGAGTTTCGGTGGGGTGAAAAACTGTTTTTT.

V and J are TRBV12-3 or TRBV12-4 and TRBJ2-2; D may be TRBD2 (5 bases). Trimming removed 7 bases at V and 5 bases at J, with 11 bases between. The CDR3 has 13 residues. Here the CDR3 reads CASNGLWTGELFF. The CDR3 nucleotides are TGTGCCAGCAATGGACTCTGGACCGGGGAGCTGTTTTTT.

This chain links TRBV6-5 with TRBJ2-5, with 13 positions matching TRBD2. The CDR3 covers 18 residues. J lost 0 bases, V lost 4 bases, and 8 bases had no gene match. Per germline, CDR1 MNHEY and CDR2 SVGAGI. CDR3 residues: CASSSGLAGASYQETQYF. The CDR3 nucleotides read TGTGCCAGCAGTTCCGGACTAGCGGGAGCCTCGTACCAAGAGACCCAGTACTTC.

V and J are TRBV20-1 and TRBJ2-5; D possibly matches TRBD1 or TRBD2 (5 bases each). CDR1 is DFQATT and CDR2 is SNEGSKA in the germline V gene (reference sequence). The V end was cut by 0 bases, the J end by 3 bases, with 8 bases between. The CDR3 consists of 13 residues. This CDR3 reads CSAREGTEETQYF. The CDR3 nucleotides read TGCAGTGCTAGAGAAGGGACCGAAGAGACCCAGTACTTC.

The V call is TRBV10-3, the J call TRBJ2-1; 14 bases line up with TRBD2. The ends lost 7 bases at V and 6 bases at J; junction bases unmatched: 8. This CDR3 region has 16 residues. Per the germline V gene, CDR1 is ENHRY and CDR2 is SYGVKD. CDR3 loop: CAINRGLAGGRNEQFF. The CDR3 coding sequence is TGTGCCATCAACCGAGGACTAGCGGGAGGCCGCAATGAGCAGTTCTTC.

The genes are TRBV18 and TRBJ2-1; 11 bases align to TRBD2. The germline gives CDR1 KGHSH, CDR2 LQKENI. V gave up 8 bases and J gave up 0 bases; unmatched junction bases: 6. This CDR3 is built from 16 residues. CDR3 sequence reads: CASAPTSGSSYNEQFF. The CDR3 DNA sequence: TGTGCCAGCGCGCCCACTAGCGGGAGCTCCTACAATGAGCAGTTCTTC.

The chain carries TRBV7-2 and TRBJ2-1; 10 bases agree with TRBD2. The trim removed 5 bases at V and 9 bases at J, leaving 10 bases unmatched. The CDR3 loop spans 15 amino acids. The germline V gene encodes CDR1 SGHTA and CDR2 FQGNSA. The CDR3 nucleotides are TGTGCCAGCAGCCACTCTAGCGGGAGCGGGGGTGAGCAGTTCTTC. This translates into CASSHSSGSGGEQFF.

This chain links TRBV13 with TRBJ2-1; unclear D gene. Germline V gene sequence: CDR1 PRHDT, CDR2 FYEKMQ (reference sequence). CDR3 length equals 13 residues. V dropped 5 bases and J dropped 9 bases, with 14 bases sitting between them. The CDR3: CASSPPLMGEQFF. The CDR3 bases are TGTGCCAGCAGCCCTCCCCTTATGGGTGAGCAGTTCTTC.

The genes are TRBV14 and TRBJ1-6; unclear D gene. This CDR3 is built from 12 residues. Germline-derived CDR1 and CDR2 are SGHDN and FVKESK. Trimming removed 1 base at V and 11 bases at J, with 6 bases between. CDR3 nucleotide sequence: TGTGCCAGCAGCCAAGGCGCGACACCCCTCCACTTT. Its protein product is CASSQGATPLHF.

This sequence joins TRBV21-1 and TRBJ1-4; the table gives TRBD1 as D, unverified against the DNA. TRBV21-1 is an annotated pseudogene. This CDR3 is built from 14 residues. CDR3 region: CASIGAVPSEILFF. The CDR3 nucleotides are TGTGCCAGCATCGGGGCCGTACCCTCAGAAATACTGTTTTTT.

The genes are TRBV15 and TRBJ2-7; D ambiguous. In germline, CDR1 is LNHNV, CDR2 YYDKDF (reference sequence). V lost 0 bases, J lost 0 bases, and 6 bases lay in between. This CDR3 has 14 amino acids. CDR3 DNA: TGTGCCACCAGCAGAGACAGGAACTCCTACGAGCAGTACTTC. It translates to CATSRDRNSYEQYF.

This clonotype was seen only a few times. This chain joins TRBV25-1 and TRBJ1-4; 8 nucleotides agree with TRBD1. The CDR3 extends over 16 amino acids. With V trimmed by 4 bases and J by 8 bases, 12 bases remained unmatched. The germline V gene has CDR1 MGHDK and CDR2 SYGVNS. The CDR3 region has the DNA TGTGCCAGCAGTGGGGAGAGACAGGGGCGCGGGGAAAAACTGTTTTTT. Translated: CASSGERQGRGEKLFF.